The clone carrying this TCR beta chain appeared once. What it recognizes is unknown. CDR3 size: 13 residues. The germline V gene has CDR1 LGHNA and CDR2 YSLEER. The junction had 4 bases not matched to a gene; V was cut back by 5 bases and J by 3 bases. The data stem from a study of neoadjuvant nivolumab and ipilimumab in lung cancer. Study-wide results and limits: Resected tumors had greater TCR richness and clonality than uninvolved lung. Only two of four nivolumab-treated tumors gained richness and clonality by surgery. Blood richness before therapy tracked richness in tumors resected after neoadjuvant therapy.

Generated by immunoSEQ multiplex PCR, the TCRdb table keeps only in-frame clones and is missing some. The sample holds about 27,000 clones; about 70% are singletons and the top ten take 15% to 20%. J is TRBJ2-7 and V is TRBV4-3, with 7 bases matching TRBD1. Source: tumor tissue, taken after neoadjuvant nivolumab, alone or with ipilimumab, at or shortly before surgery. The TCR sequence derives from an adult with non-small cell lung cancer. CDR3 DNA sequence: TGCGCCAGCAGCTCGTACAGGGGCTACGAGCAGTACTTC. Translating it yields CASSSYRGYEQYF.